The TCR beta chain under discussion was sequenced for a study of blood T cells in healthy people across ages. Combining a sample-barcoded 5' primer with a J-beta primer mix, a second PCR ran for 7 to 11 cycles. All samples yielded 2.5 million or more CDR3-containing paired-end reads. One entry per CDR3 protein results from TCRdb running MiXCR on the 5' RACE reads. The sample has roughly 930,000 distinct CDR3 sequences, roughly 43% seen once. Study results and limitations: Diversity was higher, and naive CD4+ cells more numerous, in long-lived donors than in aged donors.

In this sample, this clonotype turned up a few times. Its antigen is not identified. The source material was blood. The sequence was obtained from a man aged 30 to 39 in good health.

The CDR3 loop is CASTSLPGTGVTDTQYF. CDR3 sequence (DNA): TGTGCCAGCACCTCCCTCCCAGGGACAGGGGTCACAGATACGCAGTATTTT. V gene TRBV6-6 combines with J gene TRBJ2-3, with TRBD1 matching 10 bases. The germline V gene encodes CDR1 MNHNY and CDR2 SVGAGI (reference sequence). V was pared by 7 bases and J by 2 bases, with 12 bases of the junction left unmatched. This CDR3 spans 17 amino acids.